Listed below are T cell receptor beta chains from one sample, sequenced in a study of monozygotic twins with inflammatory bowel disease. With the 5' RACE reads reprocessed, TCRdb shows one record per CDR3 protein and no DNA. This repertoire includes about 380,000 distinct CDR3 sequences. Sequenced material: blood. The receptors were gathered from a human donor with ulcerative colitis or Crohn's disease, or a healthy co-twin of an affected twin (not recorded which). CDR3s include the opening cysteine and the closing phenylalanine or tryptophan.

V: TRBV6-5
J: TRBJ2-7
CDR3: CASSYRRGVYEQYF

V: TRBV2
J: TRBJ2-3
CDR3: CASSEYGTGADTQYF

V: TRBV20-1
J: TRBJ1-1
CDR3: CSARRDVPNTEAFF

V: TRBV29-1
J: TRBJ1-1
CDR3: CSGRPGQGNTEAFF

V: TRBV7-2
J: TRBJ1-5
CDR3: CASSLGGDSRQPQHF

V: TRBV6-1
J: TRBJ2-5
CDR3: CASSTIQGRETQYF

V: TRBV4-3
J: TRBJ1-2
CDR3: CASSQEPADNYGYTF

V: TRBV4-3
J: TRBJ1-4
CDR3: CASSQAVPWVDEKLFF

V: TRBV4-3
J: TRBJ1-2
CDR3: CASSQDRHPNYGYTF

V: TRBV4-3
J: TRBJ1-1
CDR3: CASSPVVGGAVTEAFF

V: TRBV20-1
J: TRBJ2-5
CDR3: CSARDYASSGGFVQETQYF

V: TRBV20-1
J: TRBJ2-5
CDR3: CSAFGQGRTQYF

V: TRBV12-3/TRBV12-4
J: TRBJ1-1
CDR3: CASSDLDGTEAFF

V: TRBV29-1
J: TRBJ2-7
CDR3: CSVEIGTGGDGEQYF

V: TRBV5-1
J: TRBJ2-1
CDR3: CASSLWTSGGNEQFF

V: TRBV11-2
J: TRBJ1-1
CDR3: CASSFFTEAFF

V: TRBV12-3/TRBV12-4
J: TRBJ2-7
CDR3: CASSFRAGESYEQYF

V: TRBV5-1
J: TRBJ2-6
CDR3: CASSLGGSNGDVLTF

V: TRBV7-6
J: TRBJ2-3
CDR3: CASSSTGAGDTQYF